This TCR beta chain is from a study of blood T cells in healthy people across ages. Study findings and constraints: Using unsorted PBMCs precluded a conclusive naive versus antigen-experienced comparison.

Each sample had at least 6 million PBMCs isolated. The germline V gene has CDR1 DFQATT and CDR2 SNEGSKA (reference sequence). V lost 1 base to trimming and J lost 6 bases, with 12 bases between them. This CDR3 is 13 amino acids long. Using a J-beta primer mix together with a sample-barcoded 5' primer, a second PCR was run for roughly 6 to 12 cycles. TCRdb itself ran the 5' RACE reads through MiXCR, one entry per CDR3 protein. The sample has almost 800,000 distinct CDR3 sequences; roughly 60% are singletons. In regard to this clonotype: Its antigen is not known.

V gene TRBV20-1 combines with J gene TRBJ1-2; D remains unclear. This receptor was taken from a man aged 25-40 years in good health. Sequences were obtained from blood. CDR3: CSARVEGKDGYTF. The CDR3 nucleotides read TGCAGTGCTAGAGTTGAAGGGAAAGATGGCTACACCTTC.